The T cell receptor beta chain under discussion was sequenced for a study of T cells in Graves' hyperthyroidism and ophthalmopathy. Authors of the study amplified TCR beta CDR3 regions from RNA transcripts. Carried out on the TCR CDR3, a first-round RT-PCR used the HTBI primer set. TCRdb reprocessed the multiplex PCR reads with MiXCR, giving one entry per CDR3 protein. The data show a few hundred thousand distinct CDR3 sequences, 20% seen once. Germline V gives CDR1 MDHEN, CDR2 SYDVKM. V was shortened by 6 bases and J by 5 bases, with 13 bases between the two germline ends. The CDR3 runs 13 residues. This clonotype was counted many times.

The sequence was collected from a young man with Graves' hyperthyroidism. This chain uses TRBV28 with TRBJ1-1; D may be TRBD1 (5 bases). The specimen sequenced was blood. The CDR3 here is CASRSGEGTEAFF. The CDR3 DNA follows: TGTGCCAGCAGGTCGGGTGAGGGGACTGAAGCTTTCTTT.